This record concerns one TCR beta chain sequence. The data are from a study of blood T cell repertoires in COVID-19. Across the study: Researchers got acute and convalescent COVID-19 samples from the United States, Italy and Spain. T cells, B-cell-depleted T cells, or PBMCs provided the cDNA or gDNA that served as material.

In the source study's methods: Amplification with reference gene primers provided the estimates of nucleated cell counts. Sequencing used immunoSEQ multiplex PCR; TCRdb keeps in-frame clones, though not all of them. D and trimming were read from the DNA, whereas the V and J calls and clone size are those reported in that table. The sample gives around 160,000 clones, over 70% of which show up once; approximately 10% is in the top ten. V was cut by 2 bases and J by 2 bases, with 13 bases left in between. The CDR3 is 15 amino acids. The V gene's germline CDR1 is SGHRS and CDR2 YFSETQ. Enrollees, roughly 18 to 90 years old, lived in 25 or so US areas.

This chain joins TRBV5-1 and TRBJ1-1; D is uncertain. Sequences were obtained from PBMCs or T cells enriched from blood (not recorded which). The sequence came from a man aged 50 to 59 who had recovered from COVID-19. As DNA, the CDR3 is TGCGCCAGCAGCTTCTTGGGCCCGGCAAACACTGAAGCTTTCTTT. Its translation: CASSFLGPANTEAFF.